The present T cell receptor beta chain was sequenced within a study of blood T cell repertoires in COVID-19. Study overall: COVID-19 samples collected from the United States, Italy and Spain covered acute and convalescent phases.

Sequenced by immunoSEQ multiplex PCR; TCRdb stores in-frame clones only, minus some. The repertoire holds some 270,000 clones, with about 89% as singletons. Trimming cost V 4 bases and J 7 bases, with 14 bases left between them. This CDR3 has 13 amino acids. CDR1 and CDR2 from the germline V gene are SGHRS and YFSETQ. The participants were between about 18 and 90 years old and came from roughly 25 US areas. Allocation to cohorts depended on clinical history reported by the participants. V is TRBV5-1 and J is TRBJ1-2; D is possibly TRBD1 (5 bases). The sequence was obtained from a woman between 40 and 55 years old who had recovered from COVID-19. Sequenced: PBMCs or T cells enriched from blood (not recorded which). The CDR3 DNA follows: TGCGCCAGCAGCGTGGGGCAGGGAAGTGGCTACACCTTC. This gives the protein CASSVGQGSGYTF.